The rows below give T cell receptor beta chains drawn from one sample of a study of shared clonotypes between healthy human individuals. Only in-frame clones appear in the TCRdb table, and some are missing; sequencing was by immunoSEQ multiplex PCR. The data hold roughly 490,000 clones, with over 60% observed a single time. The sequencing sample was made of PBMCs. The receptors derive from a woman in her thirties or forties in good health. Some clones in this sample may be carry-over from other donors' samples. CDR3s include the opening cysteine and the closing phenylalanine or tryptophan. A D gene is named only where the DNA matches it firmly. A row's size may be missing; if present it is once, few, many or a size class.

j_call v_call clone_size d_call cdr3_aa cdr3_nt
TRBJ1-1 TRBV7-8 NA NA CASSLAGHRNTEAFF TGTGCCAGCAGCTTAGCCGGACATAGGAACACTGAAGCTTTCTTT
TRBJ1-5 TRBV28 NA NA CASSLYSRGVQPQHF TGTGCCAGCAGTTTATACTCCAGGGGCGTCCAGCCCCAGCATTTT
TRBJ2-1 TRBV15 many TRBD2 CATSGTSGSYNEQFF TGTGCCACCAGCGGGACTAGCGGCTCCTACAATGAGCAGTTCTTC
TRBJ2-5 TRBV7-7 NA NA CASSLEWGNPQYF TGTGCTAGCAGCTTAGAATGGGGAAACCCCCAGTACTTC
TRBJ2-2 TRBV7-2 NA NA CASRFGSQYGELFF TGTGCCAGTCGGTTCGGGTCTCAATACGGGGAGCTGTTTTTT
TRBJ2-5 TRBV5-1 once NA CASSLIPQETQYF TGCGCCAGCAGCTTGATTCCCCAAGAGACCCAGTACTTC
TRBJ1-5 TRBV4-1 NA NA CASSQVEGGYHPQHF TGCGCCAGCAGCCAAGTTGAAGGGGGGTATCACCCCCAGCATTTT
TRBJ2-1 TRBV7-8 NA NA CASSATASDEQFF TGTGCCAGCAGCGCCACCGCGTCGGATGAGCAGTTCTTC
TRBJ2-1 TRBV4-3 NA TRBD2 CASSQDGLAAPNEQFF TGCGCCAGCAGCCAAGATGGACTAGCGGCCCCCAATGAGCAGTTCTTC
TRBJ2-7 TRBV4-1 few TRBD2 CASSRGTSGYEQYF TGCGCTAGCAGCCGCGGGACTAGCGGTTACGAGCAGTACTTC
TRBJ2-7 TRBV15 NA TRBD2 CATSRAPGLDPLEQYF TGTGCCACCAGCAGGGCCCCGGGACTAGACCCTCTCGAGCAGTACTTT
TRBJ2-1 TRBV28 few TRBD2 CASSLGGRGRNEQFF TGTGCCAGCAGTTTGGGCGGGAGGGGACGAAATGAGCAGTTCTTC
TRBJ2-7 TRBV2 NA NA CASSEKSRSYEQYF TGTGCCAGCAGTGAAAAGAGTAGATCCTACGAGCAGTACTTC
TRBJ2-7 TRBV6-1 few TRBD2 CASSGGGRGSYEQYF TGTGCCAGCAGTGGGGGCGGGAGGGGCTCCTACGAGCAGTACTTC
TRBJ2-3 TRBV19 NA TRBD2 CASTKGWTSGTDTQYF TGTGCCAGTACCAAAGGATGGACTAGCGGCACAGATACGCAGTATTTT
TRBJ1-2 TRBV5-4 NA NA CASSQVPGGGYGYTF TGTGCCAGCAGCCAAGTACCCGGGGGCGGATATGGCTACACCTTC
TRBJ1-3 TRBV15 NA NA CATSRDLVPAGNTIYF TGTGCCACCAGCAGAGATCTAGTACCAGCTGGAAACACCATATATTTT
TRBJ1-5 TRBV18 NA NA CASSSGSNQPQHF TGTGCCAGCTCTTCAGGTAGCAATCAGCCCCAGCATTTT
TRBJ2-7 TRBV6-6 NA NA CASSYGDRANRQYF TGTGCCAGCAGTTACGGTGACCGCGCGAACAGGCAGTACTTC
TRBJ1-1 TRBV30 many TRBD1 CAWSWAGGITEAFF TGTGCCTGGAGTTGGGCAGGGGGGATAACTGAAGCTTTCTTT
TRBJ2-7 TRBV27 NA TRBD1 CASSSYRTGGGDEQYF TGTGCCAGCAGTTCTTACCGGACAGGGGGTGGGGACGAGCAGTACTTC
TRBJ1-5 TRBV7-2 NA NA CASSNARSQPQHF TGTGCCAGCAGCAACGCCCGGAGTCAGCCCCAGCATTTT
TRBJ2-3 TRBV9 NA TRBD2 CASSVTLLAGGGDTQYF TGTGCCAGCAGCGTCACACTCCTAGCGGGAGGTGGGGATACGCAGTATTTT
TRBJ2-5 TRBV27 NA NA CASSRTLPHRGETQYF TGTGCCAGCAGTCGGACCCTACCCCATCGGGGTGAGACCCAGTACTTC
TRBJ2-1 TRBV5-6 NA NA CASSLSGAISYNEQFF TGTGCCAGCAGCTTGTCTGGGGCCATCTCCTACAATGAGCAGTTCTTC
TRBJ2-2 TRBV4-2 NA NA CASRGRVDTGELFF TGTGCCAGCAGAGGCAGGGTAGACACCGGGGAGCTGTTTTTT
TRBJ2-3 TRBV10-1 NA NA CASSESGGGSADTQYF TGCGCCAGCAGTGAGTCCGGAGGTGGTAGCGCAGATACGCAGTATTTT
TRBJ2-5 TRBV28 few TRBD2 CASSLAGDFQETQYF TGTGCCAGCAGCCTAGCGGGAGATTTCCAAGAGACCCAGTACTTC
TRBJ1-3 TRBV28 NA NA CATYGDSGNTIYF TGTGCCACCTATGGTGACTCTGGAAACACCATATATTTT
TRBJ2-7 TRBV5-6 NA NA CASSLGLVNYEQYF TGTGCCAGCAGCTTGGGACTAGTTAACTACGAGCAGTACTTC
TRBJ2-7 TRBV5-1 NA NA CASSLQGGAYEQYF TGCGCCAGCAGCTTACAGGGAGGGGCCTACGAGCAGTACTTC
TRBJ1-1 TRBV25-1 NA NA CASSEGSWGNTEAFF TGTGCCAGCAGTGAGGGCAGTTGGGGGAACACTGAAGCTTTCTTT
TRBJ2-3 TRBV5-5 few NA CASSLDGYASDTQYF TGTGCCAGCAGCTTGGACGGGTACGCCTCAGATACGCAGTATTTT
TRBJ1-6 TRBV2 NA NA CASSDGNSPLHF TGTGCCAGCAGCGACGGAAATTCACCCCTCCACTTT
TRBJ1-2 TRBV28 NA TRBD1 CASSSGTGGLGYTF TGTGCCAGCAGCTCCGGGACAGGGGGGCTTGGCTACACCTTC
TRBJ2-5 TRBV7-7 NA NA CASSLAGGQETQYF TGTGCCAGCAGCTTAGCAGGGGGTCAAGAGACCCAGTACTTC
TRBJ2-1 TRBV19 NA TRBD2 CASSLAGTSGYNEQFF TGTGCCAGTAGTTTAGCCGGGACTAGCGGGTACAATGAGCAGTTCTTC
TRBJ1-1 TRBV28 NA NA CASSSPMGRRRDTEAFF TGTGCCAGCAGTTCCCCCATGGGACGGAGGAGGGACACTGAAGCTTTCTTT
TRBJ1-5 TRBV28 NA TRBD1 CASSPKGQGAGQPQHF TGTGCCAGCAGTCCTAAGGGACAGGGGGCGGGTCAGCCCCAGCATTTT
TRBJ2-1 TRBV2 NA NA CASSPDSYNEQFF TGTGCCAGCAGTCCCGACTCCTACAATGAGCAGTTCTTC
TRBJ2-3 TRBV2 NA NA CASSVRADTQYF TGTGCCAGCAGTGTTAGGGCAGATACGCAGTATTTT
TRBJ1-2 TRBV10-3 NA NA CAISDNRPLNYGYTF TGTGCCATCAGTGACAACAGACCCCTTAACTATGGCTACACCTTC
TRBJ1-1 TRBV6-6 NA TRBD1 CASTPVTGEGEAFF TGTGCCAGCACCCCTGTGACAGGGGAGGGTGAAGCTTTCTTT
TRBJ1-2 TRBV6-6 NA TRBD1 CASGQGADYGYTF TGTGCCAGCGGACAGGGAGCTGACTATGGCTACACCTTC
TRBJ2-3 TRBV6-6 NA NA CASSYGPTATQYF TGTGCCAGCAGTTACGGGCCCACAGCAACGCAGTATTTT
TRBJ2-2 TRBV21-1 few NA CASSNGGDTGELFF TGTGCCAGCAGCAATGGGGGCGACACCGGGGAGCTGTTTTTT
TRBJ2-4 TRBV5-4 few TRBD2 CASSSYVGLAGVLAKNIQYF TGTGCCAGCAGCTCCTACGTGGGACTAGCGGGAGTCCTAGCCAAAAACATTCAGTACTTC
TRBJ2-3 TRBV10-1 few TRBD1 CASSEVGTGTTDTQYF TGCGCCAGCAGTGAGGTCGGGACAGGCACCACAGATACGCAGTATTTT
TRBJ1-1 TRBV27 NA NA CASSLVGNTEAFF TGTGCCAGCAGTTTGGTCGGTAACACTGAAGCTTTCTTT
TRBJ1-5 TRBV28 NA NA CASSDQGYQPQHF TGTGCCAGCAGCGATCAGGGCTACCAGCCCCAGCATTTT
TRBJ2-1 TRBV7-9 NA TRBD2 CASSLALAGAYNEQFF TGTGCCAGCAGCTTAGCGCTAGCGGGAGCCTACAATGAGCAGTTCTTC
TRBJ1-3 TRBV9 NA NA CASSVAPSHSSGNTIYF TGTGCCAGCAGCGTAGCCCCCTCCCATAGCTCTGGAAACACCATATATTTT
TRBJ2-1 TRBV5-1 NA TRBD2 CASSPLSGRGAIEQFF TGCGCCAGCAGCCCCCTTAGCGGGAGGGGCGCCATTGAGCAGTTCTTC
TRBJ1-5 TRBV6-6 many TRBD1 CASSGRDSRHQPQHF TGTGCCAGCAGTGGCCGGGACAGTCGGCATCAGCCCCAGCATTTT
TRBJ2-7 TRBV27 NA TRBD2 CASSLGNSGKYEQYF TGTGCCAGCAGTTTGGGAAATAGCGGGAAATACGAGCAGTACTTC
TRBJ2-7 TRBV30 NA NA CAWSVTGTREQYF TGTGCCTGGAGTGTTACCGGCACTCGGGAGCAGTACTTC
TRBJ2-1 TRBV7-2 NA NA CASSLDRRGNEQFF TGTGCCAGCAGCTTAGACAGACGGGGGAATGAGCAGTTCTTC
TRBJ2-1 TRBV19 NA NA CASSIDPRGAYNEQFF TGTGCCAGTAGTATAGATCCTCGAGGGGCCTACAATGAGCAGTTCTTC